These T cell receptor beta chains were read from a single sample in a study of PD-1 blockade in classical Hodgkin lymphoma. Only in-frame clones appear in the TCRdb table, and some are missing; sequencing was by immunoSEQ multiplex PCR. Among 95,000 to 100,000 clones listed, around nine tenths were seen once. The material was peripheral blood mononuclear cells (PBMCs), obtained before the second cycle of nivolumab. The receptors come from a human donor with classical Hodgkin lymphoma. The CDR3 runs from the conserved cysteine through the conserved F or W. A D gene is named only where the DNA matches it firmly. Expanded clones get a size class; other rows say once, few or many, or leave the size out.

TRBJ2-7,.,.,TRBV10-3,CAISSDTAYEQYF,TGTGCCATCAGTTCCGACACAGCCTACGAGCAGTACTTC
TRBJ1-2,.,.,TRBV5-5,CASSSPPTGRGYTF,TGTGCCAGCAGCTCCCCCCCGACAGGTCGTGGCTACACCTTC
TRBJ2-7,TRBD1,.,TRBV2,CASSATRTGTYEQYF,TGTGCCAGCAGTGCAACGAGGACAGGGACCTACGAGCAGTACTTC
TRBJ2-7,.,.,TRBV6-6,CASSYYSSYEQYF,TGTGCCAGCAGTTACTACAGTTCCTACGAGCAGTACTTC
TRBJ2-3,.,.,TRBV28,CASRSGSYNLGQYF,TGTGCCAGCCGATCAGGGTCCTACAACCTTGGGCAGTATTTT
TRBJ2-7,.,.,TRBV6-5,CASSRDGADYEQYF,TGTGCCAGCAGCCGGGACGGAGCTGACTACGAGCAGTACTTC
TRBJ1-2,.,.,TRBV5-8,CASSLVGGSATGYTF,TGTGCCAGCAGCTTGGTCGGGGGGAGCGCGACTGGCTACACCTTC
TRBJ1-2,TRBD1,.,TRBV5-4,CASSITGGALYGYTF,TGTGCCAGCAGCATAACAGGGGGCGCGCTCTATGGCTACACCTTC
TRBJ2-7,TRBD1,.,TRBV27,CASSIPGTGRYEQYF,TGTGCCAGCAGTATCCCCGGGACAGGGCGCTACGAGCAGTACTTC
TRBJ2-7,TRBD2,.,TRBV7-2,CASSVTSGEGRYEQYF,TGTGCCAGCAGCGTTACTAGCGGGGAAGGGAGATACGAGCAGTACTTC
TRBJ1-5,TRBD1,.,TRBV19,CASSKLGQGGNQPQHF,TGTGCCAGTAGTAAGTTAGGACAGGGTGGCAATCAGCCCCAGCATTTT
TRBJ1-6,.,.,TRBV28,CASSSSNSPLHF,TGTGCCAGCAGTAGCTCGAATTCACCCCTCCACTTT
TRBJ2-7,.,few,TRBV18,CASSTLQGGEQYF,TGTGCCAGCTCAACATTACAGGGTGGCGAGCAGTACTTC
TRBJ2-1,.,once,TRBV25-1,CASSELEGARNEQFF,TGTGCCAGCAGTGAATTGGAAGGGGCCCGTAATGAGCAGTTCTTC
TRBJ2-5,.,.,TRBV7-2,CASSFRETQYF,TGTGCCAGCAGCTTCCGAGAGACCCAGTACTTC
TRBJ1-5,TRBD1,.,TRBV6-5,CASSRQGGIIQPQHF,TGTGCCAGCAGCCGACAGGGTGGGATTATCCAGCCCCAGCATTTT
TRBJ1-4,.,.,TRBV6-1,CASSEGGTPAEKLFF,TGTGCCAGCAGTGAAGGGGGGACGCCAGCCGAAAAACTGTTTTTT
TRBJ2-2,.,.,TRBV13,CASSLRGGPQPGELFF,TGTGCCAGCAGCTTAAGGGGCGGCCCTCAACCCGGGGAGCTGTTTTTT
TRBJ2-7,TRBD1,once,TRBV9,CASSPTSGGAVYEQYF,TGTGCCAGCAGCCCCACGTCAGGGGGCGCAGTCTACGAGCAGTACTTC
TRBJ2-5,.,.,TRBV7-2,CASSSPAQARGTQYF,TGTGCCAGCAGCTCCCCGGCACAGGCGAGGGGGACCCAGTACTTC
TRBJ2-3,TRBD2,.,TRBV6-1,CASSGWLAGDYTQYF,TGTGCCAGTAGTGGCTGGCTAGCGGGGGACTATACGCAGTATTTT
TRBJ2-6,TRBD2,.,TRBV2,CASSVVAGNSGANVLTF,TGTGCCAGCAGTGTAGTAGCGGGGAACTCTGGGGCCAACGTCCTGACTTTC
TRBJ2-7,.,.,TRBV6-5,CASSWLGAYEQYF,TGTGCCAGCAGTTGGCTGGGGGCCTACGAGCAGTACTTC
TRBJ2-5,.,.,TRBV4-1,CASSPGGQAAQETQYF,TGCGCCAGCAGCCCTGGGGGCCAAGCGGCCCAAGAGACCCAGTACTTC
TRBJ1-1,TRBD1,.,TRBV7-9,CASSLRGQGNTEAFF,TGTGCCAGCAGCTTACGGGGACAGGGGAACACTGAAGCTTTCTTT
TRBJ2-3,.,.,TRBV4-2,CASSHIMGAKDTQYF,TGTGCCAGCAGCCATATCATGGGGGCGAAAGATACGCAGTATTTT
TRBJ1-2,TRBD1,.,TRBV29-1,CSVAAGGVEFGYTF,TGCAGCGTTGCGGCAGGGGGCGTGGAGTTTGGCTACACCTTC
TRBJ1-4,TRBD1,.,TRBV28,CASQGARSNEKLFF,TGTGCCTCCCAGGGGGCGAGATCTAATGAAAAACTGTTTTTT
TRBJ1-1,.,.,TRBV28,CASIVRVNTEAFF,TGTGCCAGCATTGTCAGGGTTAACACTGAAGCTTTCTTT
TRBJ1-2,.,.,TRBV29-1,CSVGTNYGYTF,TGCAGCGTTGGGACTAACTATGGCTACACCTTC
TRBJ2-7,TRBD2,once,TRBV7-3,CASSAEAGGRYEQYF,TGTGCCAGCAGCGCCGAGGCGGGGGGGAGGTACGAGCAGTACTTC
TRBJ1-1,.,.,TRBV4-3,CASSQDSSTEAFF,TGCGCCAGCAGCCAAGACTCCAGCACTGAAGCTTTCTTT
TRBJ1-3,.,.,TRBV7-9,CASSLGEGNTIYF,TGTGCCAGCAGCTTAGGCGAAGGAAACACCATATATTTT
TRBJ1-2,.,.,TRBV27,CASGPGASYGYTF,TGTGCCAGCGGACCCGGGGCGTCCTATGGCTACACCTTC
TRBJ2-5,.,once,TRBV15,CATSRGIRRETQYF,TGTGCCACCAGCAGAGGCATACGGCGTGAGACCCAGTACTTC
TRBJ1-2,.,once,TRBV9,CASNPQGWVGYTF,TGTGCCAGCAATCCACAGGGCTGGGTCGGCTACACCTTC
TRBJ2-3,.,.,TRBV5-4,CASSLDGGGGTDTQYF,TGTGCCAGCAGCTTGGACGGCGGGGGCGGCACAGATACGCAGTATTTT
TRBJ2-3,TRBD1,.,TRBV10-3,CAISAPGQGRVTSTDTQYF,TGTGCCATCAGTGCTCCGGGACAGGGGAGGGTTACTAGCACAGATACGCAGTATTTT
TRBJ2-5,.,once,TRBV5-1,CASSSGRDAETQYF,TGCGCCAGCAGCTCGGGAAGGGATGCAGAGACCCAGTACTTC
TRBJ1-1,.,.,TRBV10-3,CAISESLRGGAFF,TGTGCCATCAGTGAGTCTCTTCGGGGGGGTGCTTTCTTT
TRBJ2-7,.,once,TRBV4-3,CASSQDGAGPRRSYEQYF,TGCGCCAGCAGCCAAGATGGTGCGGGACCCCGGCGCTCCTACGAGCAGTACTTC
TRBJ2-1,.,.,TRBV7-9,CASSLTSTYNEQFF,TGTGCCAGCAGCTTGACTAGTACTTACAATGAGCAGTTCTTC
TRBJ2-5,TRBD2,.,TRBV28,CASSPAGSQETQYF,TGTGCCAGCAGTCCAGCGGGGAGCCAAGAGACCCAGTACTTC